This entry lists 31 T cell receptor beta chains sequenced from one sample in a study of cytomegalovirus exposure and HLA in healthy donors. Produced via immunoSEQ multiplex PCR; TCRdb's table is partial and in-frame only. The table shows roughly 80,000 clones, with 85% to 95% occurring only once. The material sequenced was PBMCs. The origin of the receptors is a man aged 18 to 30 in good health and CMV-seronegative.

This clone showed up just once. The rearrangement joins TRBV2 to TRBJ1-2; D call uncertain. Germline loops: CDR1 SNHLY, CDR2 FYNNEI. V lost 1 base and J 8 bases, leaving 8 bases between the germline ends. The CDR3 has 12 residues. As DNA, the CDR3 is TGTGCCAGCAGTGAAGAATCAGCGGGCTACACCTTC. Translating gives CASSEESAGYTF.

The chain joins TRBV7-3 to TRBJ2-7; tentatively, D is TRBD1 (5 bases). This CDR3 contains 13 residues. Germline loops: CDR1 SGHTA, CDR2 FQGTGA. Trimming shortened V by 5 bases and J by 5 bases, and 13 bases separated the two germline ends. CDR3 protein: CASSETVRNEQYF. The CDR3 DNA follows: TGTGCCAGCAGCGAGACAGTTCGGAACGAGCAGTACTTC.

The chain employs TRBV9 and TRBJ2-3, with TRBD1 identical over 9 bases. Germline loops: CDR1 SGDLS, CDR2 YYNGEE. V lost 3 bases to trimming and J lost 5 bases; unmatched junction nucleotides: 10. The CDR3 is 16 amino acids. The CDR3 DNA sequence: TGTGCCAGCAGCGAAGGGACAGGGCTAATTCAAGATACGCAGTATTTT. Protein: CASSEGTGLIQDTQYF.

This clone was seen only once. The CDR3 protein is CASSRIEGQTYEQYF. CDR3 sequence (DNA): TGTGCCAGTAGTCGGATAGAGGGACAGACCTACGAGCAGTACTTC. The rearrangement joins TRBV19 to TRBJ2-7; 7 bases map to TRBD1. The length of the CDR3 is 15 residues. V lost 5 bases to trimming and J lost 2 bases; unmatched junction nucleotides: 9. In germline, CDR1 is LNHDA, CDR2 SQIVND (reference sequence).

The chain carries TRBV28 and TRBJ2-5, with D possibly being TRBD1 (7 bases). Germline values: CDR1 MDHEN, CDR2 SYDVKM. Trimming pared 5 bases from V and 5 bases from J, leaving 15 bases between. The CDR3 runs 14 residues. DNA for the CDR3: TGTGCCAGCAGTAGACAGGGAGGAAGGGAGACCCAGTACTTC. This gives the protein CASSRQGGRETQYF.

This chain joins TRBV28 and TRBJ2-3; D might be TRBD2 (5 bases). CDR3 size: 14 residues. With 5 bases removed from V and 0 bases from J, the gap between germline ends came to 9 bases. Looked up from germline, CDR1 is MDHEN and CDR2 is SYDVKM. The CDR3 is CASSRTVSTDTQYF. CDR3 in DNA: TGTGCCAGCAGTCGGACTGTTAGCACAGATACGCAGTATTTT.

CDR3 protein: CASSLDYGRDMNTEAFF. The CDR3 DNA sequence: TGTGCCAGCAGCTTGGATTATGGCCGGGATATGAACACTGAAGCTTTCTTT. The rearrangement links TRBV5-6 to TRBJ1-1; D is unclear. The germline V gene has CDR1 SGHDT and CDR2 YYEEEE. Trimming left V 0 bases short and J 0 bases short, with 15 bases between. The CDR3 spans 17 residues.

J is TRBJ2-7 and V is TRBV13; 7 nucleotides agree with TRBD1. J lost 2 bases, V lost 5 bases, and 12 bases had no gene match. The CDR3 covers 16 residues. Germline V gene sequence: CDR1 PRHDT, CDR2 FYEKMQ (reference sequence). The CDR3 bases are TGTGCCAGCAGCCCGCAAACCGGGACAGATACCTACGAGCAGTACTTC. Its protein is CASSPQTGTDTYEQYF.

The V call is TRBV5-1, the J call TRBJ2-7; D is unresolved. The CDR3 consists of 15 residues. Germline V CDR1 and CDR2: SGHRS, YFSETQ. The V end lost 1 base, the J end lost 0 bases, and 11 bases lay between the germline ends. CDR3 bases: TGCGCCAGCAGCTTGACAGTGATGAGCTCCTACGAGCAGTACTTC. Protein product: CASSLTVMSSYEQYF.

CDR3: CASGFRRGAYNEQFF. The CDR3 DNA reads TGTGCTAGTGGTTTTAGGCGGGGGGCTTACAATGAGCAGTTCTTC. The rearrangement uses TRBV12-5 and TRBJ2-1, with 8 positions matching TRBD2. V shed 3 bases and J 4 bases; nucleotides not matched to a gene: 5. From germline, CDR1 is LGHNT and CDR2 FRNRAP. The CDR3 length is 15 residues.

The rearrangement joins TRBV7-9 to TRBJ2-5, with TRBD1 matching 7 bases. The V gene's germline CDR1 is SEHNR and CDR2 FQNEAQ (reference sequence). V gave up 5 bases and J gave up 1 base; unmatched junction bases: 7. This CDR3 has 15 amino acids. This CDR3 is CASSVIRGIQETQYF. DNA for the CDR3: TGTGCCAGCAGCGTGATCAGGGGGATCCAAGAGACCCAGTACTTC.

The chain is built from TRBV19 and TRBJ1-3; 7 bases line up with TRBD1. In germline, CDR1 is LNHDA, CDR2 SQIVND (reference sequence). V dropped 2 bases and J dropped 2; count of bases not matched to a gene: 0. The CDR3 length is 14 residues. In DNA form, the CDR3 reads TGTGCCAGTAGTATAACAGGGGCTGGAAACACCATATATTTT. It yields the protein CASSITGAGNTIYF.

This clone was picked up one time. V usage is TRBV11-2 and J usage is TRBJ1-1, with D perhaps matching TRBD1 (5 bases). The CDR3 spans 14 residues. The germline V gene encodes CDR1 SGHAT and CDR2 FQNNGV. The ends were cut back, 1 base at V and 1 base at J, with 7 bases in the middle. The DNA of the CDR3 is TGTGCCAGCAGCTTAGCGACAGCGAACACTGAAGCTTTCTTT. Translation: CASSLATANTEAFF.

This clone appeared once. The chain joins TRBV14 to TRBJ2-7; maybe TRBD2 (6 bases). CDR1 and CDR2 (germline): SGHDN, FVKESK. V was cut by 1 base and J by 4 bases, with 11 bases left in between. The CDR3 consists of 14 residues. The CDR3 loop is CASSQGRERYEQYF. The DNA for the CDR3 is TGTGCCAGCAGCCAAGGTCGGGAGAGATACGAGCAGTACTTC.

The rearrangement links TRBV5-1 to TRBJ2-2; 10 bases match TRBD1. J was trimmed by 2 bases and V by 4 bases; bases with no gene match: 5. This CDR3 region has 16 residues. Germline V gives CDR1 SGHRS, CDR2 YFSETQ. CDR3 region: CASSPGQGDNTGELFF. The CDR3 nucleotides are TGCGCCAGCAGCCCTGGACAGGGGGATAACACCGGGGAGCTGTTTTTT.

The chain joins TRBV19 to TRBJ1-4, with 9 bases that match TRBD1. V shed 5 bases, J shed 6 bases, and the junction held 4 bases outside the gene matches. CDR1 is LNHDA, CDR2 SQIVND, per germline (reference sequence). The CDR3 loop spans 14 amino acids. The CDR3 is CASSRGQGYEKLFF. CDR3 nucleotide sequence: TGTGCCAGTAGTCGTGGACAGGGGTATGAAAAACTGTTTTTT.

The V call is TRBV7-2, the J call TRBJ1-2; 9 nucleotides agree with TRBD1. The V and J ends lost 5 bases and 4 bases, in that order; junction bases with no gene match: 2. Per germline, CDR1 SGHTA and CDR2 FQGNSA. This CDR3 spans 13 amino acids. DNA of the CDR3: TGTGCCAGCAGCGCGGGACAGGGCTATGGCTACACCTTC. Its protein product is CASSAGQGYGYTF.

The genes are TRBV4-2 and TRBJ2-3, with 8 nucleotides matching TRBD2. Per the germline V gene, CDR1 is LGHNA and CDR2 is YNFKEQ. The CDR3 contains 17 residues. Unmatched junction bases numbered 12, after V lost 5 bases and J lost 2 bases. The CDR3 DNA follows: TGTGCCAGCAGCTCCCAGGTGGCGGGAGGACTCACAGATACGCAGTATTTT. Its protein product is CASSSQVAGGLTDTQYF.

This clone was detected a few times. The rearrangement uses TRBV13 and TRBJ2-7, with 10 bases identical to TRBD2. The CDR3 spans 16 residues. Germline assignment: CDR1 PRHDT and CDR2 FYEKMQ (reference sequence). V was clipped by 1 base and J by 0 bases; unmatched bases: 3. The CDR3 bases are TGTGCCAGCAGCTTAGTAGCGGGGGGCCTCTCCTACGAGCAGTACTTC. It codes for CASSLVAGGLSYEQYF.

For the CDR3, the DNA is TGTGCCAGCAGCTTCGCAGCGGTGAACACCGGGGAGCTGTTTTTT. Protein product: CASSFAAVNTGELFF. The rearrangement links TRBV7-9 to TRBJ2-2, with a weak D call TRBD2 (5 bases). CDR1 is SEHNR, CDR2 FQNEAQ, per germline (reference sequence). Trimming shortened V by 3 bases and J by 1 base, and 9 bases separated the two germline ends. CDR3 length: 15 amino acids.

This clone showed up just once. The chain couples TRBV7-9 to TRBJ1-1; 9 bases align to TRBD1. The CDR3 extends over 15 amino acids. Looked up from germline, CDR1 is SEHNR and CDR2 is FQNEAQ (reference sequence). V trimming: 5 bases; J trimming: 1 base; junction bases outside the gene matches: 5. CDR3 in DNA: TGTGCCAGCAGCGAGGGACAGGGAACGAACACTGAAGCTTTCTTT. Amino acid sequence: CASSEGQGTNTEAFF.

DNA of the CDR3: TGTGCCACCAGCAGAGATAAGAAAGCGCTTAACTATGGCTACACCTTC. Its protein is CATSRDKKALNYGYTF. This rearrangement joins TRBV15 to TRBJ1-2; unclear D gene. The germline gives CDR1 LNHNV, CDR2 YYDKDF (reference sequence). V was pared by 0 bases and J by 1 base, with 12 bases between. The CDR3 is made up of 16 amino acids.

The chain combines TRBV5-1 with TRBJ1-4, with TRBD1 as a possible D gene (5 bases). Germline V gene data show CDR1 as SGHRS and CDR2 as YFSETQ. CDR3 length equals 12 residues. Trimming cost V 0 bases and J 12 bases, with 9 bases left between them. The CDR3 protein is CASSLGQGELFF. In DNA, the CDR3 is TGCGCCAGCAGCTTGGGCCAGGGTGAACTGTTTTTT.

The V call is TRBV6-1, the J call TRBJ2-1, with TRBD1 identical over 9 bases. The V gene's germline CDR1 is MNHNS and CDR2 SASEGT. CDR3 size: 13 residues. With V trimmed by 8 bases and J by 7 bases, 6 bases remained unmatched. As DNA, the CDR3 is TGTGCCAGCCAGGACAGGGGAGGGAATGAGCAGTTCTTC. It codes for CASQDRGGNEQFF.

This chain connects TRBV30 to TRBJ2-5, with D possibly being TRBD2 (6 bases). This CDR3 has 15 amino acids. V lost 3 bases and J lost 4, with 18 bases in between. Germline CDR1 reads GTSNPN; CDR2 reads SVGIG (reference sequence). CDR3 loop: CAWRYSGLSGETQYF. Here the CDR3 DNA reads TGTGCCTGGAGGTATAGCGGCCTCAGCGGAGAGACCCAGTACTTC.

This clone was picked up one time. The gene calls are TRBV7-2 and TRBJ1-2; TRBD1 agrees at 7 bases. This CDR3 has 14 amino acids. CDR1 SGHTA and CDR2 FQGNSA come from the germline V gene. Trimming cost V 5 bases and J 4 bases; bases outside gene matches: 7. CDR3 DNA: TGTGCCAGCAGCCCGGGACAGTCGATCTATGGCTACACCTTC. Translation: CASSPGQSIYGYTF.

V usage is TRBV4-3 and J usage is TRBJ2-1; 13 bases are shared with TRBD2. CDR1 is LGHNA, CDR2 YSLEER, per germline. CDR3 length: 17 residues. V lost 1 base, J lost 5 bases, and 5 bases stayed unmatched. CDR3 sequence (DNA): TGCGCCAGCAGCCAAGGAGGGACTAGCGGGACTGACAATGAGCAGTTCTTC. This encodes CASSQGGTSGTDNEQFF.

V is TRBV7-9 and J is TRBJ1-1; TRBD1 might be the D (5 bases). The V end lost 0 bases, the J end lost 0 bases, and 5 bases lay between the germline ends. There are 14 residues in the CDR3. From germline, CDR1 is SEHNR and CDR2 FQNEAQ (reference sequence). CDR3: CASSLATVNTEAFF. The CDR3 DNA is TGTGCCAGCAGCTTAGCGACAGTGAACACTGAAGCTTTCTTT.

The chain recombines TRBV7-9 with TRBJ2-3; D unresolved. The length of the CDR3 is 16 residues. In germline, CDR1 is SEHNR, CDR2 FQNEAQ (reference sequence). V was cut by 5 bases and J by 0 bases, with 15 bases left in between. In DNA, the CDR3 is TGTGCCAGCAGCCTAGGCCCCGACTCTAGCACAGATACGCAGTATTTT. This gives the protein CASSLGPDSSTDTQYF.

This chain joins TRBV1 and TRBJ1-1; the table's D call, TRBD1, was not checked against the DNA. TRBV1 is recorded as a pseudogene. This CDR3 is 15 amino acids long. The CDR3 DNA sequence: TGCACCAGCAGCCAAGGACCCAGGTGTTGCACTGAAGCTTTCTTT. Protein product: CTSSQGPRCCTEAFF.

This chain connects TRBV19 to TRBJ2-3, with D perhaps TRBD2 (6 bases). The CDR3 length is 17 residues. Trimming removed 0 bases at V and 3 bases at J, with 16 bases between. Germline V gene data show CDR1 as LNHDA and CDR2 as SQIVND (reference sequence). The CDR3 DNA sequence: TGTGCCAGTAGTATAGATCGTACGGGGGTAGTTACAGATACGCAGTATTTT. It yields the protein CASSIDRTGVVTDTQYF.